This TCR beta chain came from a study of neurological immune-mediated disorders. TCRdb re-analysed the 5' RACE reads in MiXCR, keeping a single row per CDR3 protein. The sample holds 30,000 to 45,000 distinct CDR3 sequences, around a tenth seen once. This clonotype is termed medium-sized (0.01 to 0.1%). The TCR was taken from a woman in her twenties or thirties with HTLV-1-associated myelopathy (HAM/TSP). Source material: PBMCs.

This chain's CDR3 is CASGRGNQPQHF. The CDR3 nucleotides are TGTGCCAGCGGCAGGGGAAATCAGCCCCAGCATTTT. This chain links TRBV6-5 with TRBJ1-5, with D perhaps matching TRBD1 (6 bases). The CDR3 runs 12 residues. The ends were cut back, 8 bases at V and 4 bases at J, with 9 bases in the middle. Per germline, CDR1 MNHEY and CDR2 SVGAGI.